Below, one T cell receptor beta chain is given with its context. The antigen is not known. The data stem from a study of a mutant IDH1 vaccine in newly diagnosed glioma. Study-level background: Eight vaccinations reached patients in weeks 1, 3, 5, 7, 11, 15, 19 and 23.

Sequencing used immunoSEQ multiplex PCR; TCRdb keeps in-frame clones, though not all of them. Seen here are 30,000 to 40,000 clones, roughly 89% observed once, and the top ten hold approximately 2%. Study-level findings and limits: Altogether, 85% to 95% of patients exhibited vaccine-induced immune responses.

V lost 4 bases and J 5 bases, leaving 8 bases between the germline ends. Germline assignment: CDR1 LNHDA and CDR2 SQIVND (reference sequence). The CDR3 is 12 amino acids. Documented time point: week 11, during vaccination. Mutant IDH1 20-mer peptide, at 300 ug, made up each vaccine dose, with topical imiquimod. Donor diagnoses consisted of new WHO grade 3 or 4 IDH1-mutant, ATRX-lost astrocytomas. The clonotype was recovered from a middle-aged man with glioma. This chain joins TRBV19 and TRBJ2-5; weak D call: TRBD1 (7 bases). The sample here was PBMCs, taken from a glioma patient whose treatment included an IDH1 peptide vaccine. CDR3 sequence reads: CASSTGGETQYF. As DNA, the CDR3 is TGTGCCAGTAGTACAGGGGGGGAGACCCAGTACTTC.